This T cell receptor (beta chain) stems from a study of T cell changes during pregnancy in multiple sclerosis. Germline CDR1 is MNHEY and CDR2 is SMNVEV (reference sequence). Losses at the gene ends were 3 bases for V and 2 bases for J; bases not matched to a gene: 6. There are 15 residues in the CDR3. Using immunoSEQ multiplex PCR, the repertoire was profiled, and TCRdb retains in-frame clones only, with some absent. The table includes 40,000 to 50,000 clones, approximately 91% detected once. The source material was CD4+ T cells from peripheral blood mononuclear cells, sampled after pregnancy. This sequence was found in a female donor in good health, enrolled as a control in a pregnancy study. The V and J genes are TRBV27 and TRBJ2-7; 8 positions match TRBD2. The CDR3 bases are TGTGCCAGCAGTTTTCCGGGACTAGTAGCCTACGAGCAGTACTTC. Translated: CASSFPGLVAYEQYF.